This TCR beta chain was identified during a study of T cells after yellow fever vaccination. The wider study: SMART-Seq v4 Ultra Low Input prepared the low-cell-number fractions. Study-wide findings and caveats: The secondary response was weaker but peaked faster, day 5 versus 15.

V lost 0 bases to trimming and J lost 1 base, with 7 bases between them. The CDR3 is 13 residues long. Germline CDR1 and CDR2: DFQATT and SNEGSKA (reference sequence). This clonotype was detected ten times or more. The antigen remains unidentified. TCRdb re-analysed the 5' RACE reads in MiXCR, keeping a single row per CDR3 protein. Among about 130,000 distinct CDR3 sequences listed, approximately 7% were seen once. J is TRBJ2-7 and V is TRBV20-1; no reliable D call. The sample here was CD4+ T cells sorted from PBMCs, taken around 10 days after the first yellow fever vaccination. The source is a man aged 18-30 years who received the YFV17D yellow fever vaccine. The CDR3 sequence is CSAREPVSYEQYF. The CDR3 bases are TGCAGTGCTAGAGAGCCAGTTTCCTACGAGCAGTACTTC.